One sample yielded the 8 T cell receptor beta chains listed below, sequenced in a study of cytotoxic CD8 clonotypes in ibrutinib-treated CLL. Profiled with immunoSEQ multiplex PCR; TCRdb holds only in-frame clones, not every one. The table includes about 11,000 clones, 75% to 85% detected once. This specimen was PBMCs, taken at disease progression, from a patient treated with ibrutinib. These receptors were collected from a human donor with chronic lymphocytic leukemia.

This chain links TRBV15 with TRBJ2-4; D is tentatively TRBD1 or TRBD2 (5 bases each). The germline CDR1 and CDR2 sequences are LNHNV and YYDKDF (reference sequence). This CDR3 spans 20 amino acids. V lost 4 bases and J 1 base, leaving 26 bases between the germline ends. Here the CDR3 DNA reads TGTGCCACCAGCATGAGCCTTGAGGGGTCCCTAGTCATGGCCAAAAACATTCAGTACTTC. The encoded protein is CATSMSLEGSLVMAKNIQYF. The whole variable domain, remainder taken from reference TRBV15 and TRBJ2-4, is DAMVIQNPRYQVTQFGKPVTLSCSQTLNHNVMYWYQQKSSQAPKLLFHYYDKDFNNEADTPDNFQSRRPNTSFCFLDIRSPGLGDTAMYLCATSMSLEGSLVMAKNIQYFGAGTRLSVL.

This rearrangement joins TRBV5-1 to TRBJ2-7; 11 positions match TRBD2. CDR3 length: 16 residues. CDR1 is SGHRS, CDR2 YFSETQ, per germline. With 0 bases clipped from V and 1 base from J, the junction kept 3 bases outside the gene matches. The CDR3: CASSLGPSGGSYEQYF. DNA of the CDR3: TGCGCCAGCAGCTTGGGCCCTAGCGGGGGGTCCTACGAGCAGTACTTC.

About this clone itself: The junction and the germline gene differ at one end; a read error may be behind it. The chain is built from TRBV6-5 and TRBJ2-7; D uncertain. This CDR3 is built from 12 residues. CDR1 is MNHEY and CDR2 is SVGAGI in the germline V gene. Written as DNA, the CDR3 is TGTGCCAGCAGTAACTCCGCCTCCGAGCAGTACTTC. It specifies CASSNSASEQYF.

The CDR3 spells CASSLALSRELNSYGYTF. CDR3 DNA sequence: TGTGCCAGCAGCTTAGCCCTATCCAGGGAACTGAACTCCTATGGCTACACCTTC. The V gene is TRBV7-9, the J gene TRBJ1-2, with D possibly being TRBD1 (5 bases). Germline CDR1 SEHNR, CDR2 FQNEAQ (reference sequence). The CDR3 consists of 18 residues. V lost 0 bases, J lost 4 bases, and 21 bases lay in between.

This rearrangement joins TRBV6-6 to TRBJ2-7, with D tentatively TRBD2 (5 bases). The germline V gene has CDR1 MNHNY and CDR2 SVGAGI (reference sequence). V lost 3 bases and J lost 3, with 18 bases in between. The CDR3 sequence is 16 residues long. The CDR3: CASSYPVFGESYEQYF. Here the CDR3 DNA reads TGTGCCAGCAGTTATCCCGTTTTCGGGGAAAGCTACGAGCAGTACTTC.

This clone was recorded once. The gene calls are TRBV6-1 and TRBJ2-7; D call uncertain. V dropped 7 bases and J dropped 2 bases, with 9 bases sitting between them. The CDR3 runs to 12 residues. Looked up from germline, CDR1 is MNHNS and CDR2 is SASEGT. The CDR3, as DNA: TGTGCCAGCACGCTAGGTGCCTACGAGCAGTACTTC. This gives the protein CASTLGAYEQYF.

The chain combines TRBV19 with TRBJ1-6; D is possibly TRBD1 (6 bases). The CDR3 is made up of 13 amino acids. With 4 bases removed from V and 11 bases from J, the gap between germline ends came to 12 bases. Per the germline V gene, CDR1 is LNHDA and CDR2 is SQIVND (reference sequence). This chain's CDR3 is CASSTTGRTPLHF. The CDR3 DNA sequence: TGTGCCAGTAGTACTACAGGGAGGACACCCCTCCACTTT.

The genes are TRBV7-9 and TRBJ2-7; the D gene could be TRBD1 or TRBD2 (6 bases each). CDR1 SEHNR and CDR2 FQNEAQ come from the germline V gene (reference sequence). The V end was cut by 1 base, the J end by 6 bases, with 16 bases between. The CDR3 loop spans 15 amino acids. The CDR3 loop reads CASSLEGGRGPEQYF. The CDR3 DNA reads as TGTGCCAGCAGCTTAGAGGGAGGCAGGGGACCCGAGCAGTACTTC.